A selection of T cell receptor beta chains follows, all from one sample in a study of tissue T cells after allogeneic stem cell transplantation. Only in-frame clones appear in the TCRdb table, and some are missing; sequencing was by immunoSEQ multiplex PCR. The profile shows about 42,000 clones, roughly 92% of them singletons. The sample in question was blood, obtained before transplantation. These receptors all stem from a woman aged 40-69 years who later had graft-versus-host disease after an allogeneic stem cell transplant. Each CDR3 is given with its conserved first and last residue. A D gene is named only where the DNA matches it firmly. A clone size is listed for some rows: how often the clone was seen (once, few, many), or a class if it is expanded.

abundance | j_gene | d_gene | v_gene | CDR3aa | CDR3nt
. | TRBJ2-3 | . | TRBV12-1 | CASTNRPGTDTQYF | TGTGCCAGCACCAACCGCCCGGGGACAGATACGCAGTATTTT
. | TRBJ2-3 | . | TRBV19 | CASSDGGGTDTQYF | TGTGCCAGTAGTGATGGTGGCGGCACAGATACGCAGTATTTT
. | TRBJ1-1 | TRBD1 | TRBV28 | CASRNTGANTEAFF | TGTGCCAGCAGGAACACAGGGGCGAACACTGAAGCTTTCTTT
. | TRBJ2-7 | . | TRBV29-1 | CSVGRGPNGYEQYF | TGCAGCGTGGGGCGGGGGCCCAATGGATACGAGCAGTACTTC
. | TRBJ2-5 | TRBD1 | TRBV3-1/TRBV3-2 | CASRDRGETQYF | TGTGCCAGCCGGGACAGGGGGGAGACCCAGTACTTC
. | TRBJ2-1 | . | TRBV6-2/TRBV6-3 | CASSSQVREQFF | TGTGCCAGCAGTTCCCAAGTCCGGGAGCAGTTCTTC
. | TRBJ2-2 | . | TRBV7-9 | CASWGLGELFF | TGTGCCTCCTGGGGGCTCGGGGAGCTGTTTTTT
. | TRBJ1-3 | . | TRBV9 | CASSVTGDSAGNTIYF | TGTGCCAGCAGCGTTACGGGGGACTCTGCTGGAAACACCATATATTTT
. | TRBJ1-5 | . | TRBV18 | CASSSGRSNQPQHF | TGTGCCAGCTCATCCGGACGGAGCAATCAGCCCCAGCATTTT
. | TRBJ2-2 | . | TRBV27 | CASSWQGTGELFF | TGTGCCAGCAGTTGGCAGGGGACCGGGGAGCTGTTTTTT
. | TRBJ1-1 | . | TRBV29-1 | CSVAALQGSTEAFF | TGCAGCGTTGCGGCCCTACAGGGTAGCACTGAAGCTTTCTTT
. | TRBJ2-3 | TRBD2 | TRBV7-2 | CASSRGLATDTQYF | TGTGCCAGCAGCCGGGGACTAGCCACAGATACGCAGTATTTT
. | TRBJ2-1 | . | TRBV28 | CATDRAPGNEQFF | TGTGCCACCGACCGGGCCCCTGGCAATGAGCAGTTCTTC
. | TRBJ1-6 | TRBD1 | TRBV25-1 | CASTPGQGFTYNSPLHF | TGTGCCAGCACCCCGGGACAGGGGTTTACCTATAATTCACCCCTCCACTTT
few | TRBJ2-5 | . | TRBV2 | CASSGLVNQETQYF | TGTGCCAGCAGTGGACTAGTGAACCAAGAGACCCAGTACTTC
once | TRBJ2-1 | TRBD2 | TRBV7-2 | CASSLAPRTSGRTVPSDREQFF | TGTGCCAGCAGCTTAGCCCCTAGGACTAGCGGGAGGACAGTTCCATCCGACCGTGAGCAGTTCTTC
. | TRBJ2-1 | TRBD2 | TRBV6-6 | CASRFRTSGRAYEQFF | TGTGCCAGCAGATTCCGGACTAGCGGGAGGGCATATGAGCAGTTCTTC
once | TRBJ2-3 | TRBD2 | TRBV4-3 | CASSQVAGVGTDTQYF | TGCGCCAGCAGCCAAGTAGCGGGAGTGGGCACAGATACGCAGTATTTT
. | TRBJ2-7 | . | TRBV10-3 | CAISGSSTPGYEQYF | TGTGCCATCAGTGGGTCGTCGACCCCTGGGTACGAGCAGTACTTC
. | TRBJ2-3 | . | TRBV5-8 | CASSLSVLTDTQYF | TGTGCCAGCAGCTTGAGCGTTCTAACAGATACGCAGTATTTT
. | TRBJ2-6 | . | TRBV7-9 | CASSLGANVLTF | TGTGCCAGCTCCTTGGGGGCCAACGTCCTGACTTTC
once | TRBJ2-1 | . | TRBV7-9 | CASGGVTGPNEQFF | TGTGCCAGCGGGGGAGTGACAGGCCCCAATGAGCAGTTCTTC
. | TRBJ1-2 | TRBD1 | TRBV19 | CASTPGTGGYTF | TGTGCCAGTACCCCCGGGACAGGGGGCTACACCTTC
. | TRBJ1-1 | . | TRBV3-1/TRBV3-2 | CASSQDPVLGGATEAFF | TGTGCCAGCAGCCAAGATCCGGTCTTGGGTGGGGCGACTGAAGCTTTCTTT
. | TRBJ2-1 | TRBD2 | TRBV28 | CASGPLLALSSYNEQFF | TGTGCCAGCGGGCCCTTACTAGCGCTGAGCTCCTACAATGAGCAGTTCTTC
. | TRBJ2-3 | TRBD2 | TRBV27 | CASRGLAGGRDTQYF | TGTGCCAGCAGGGGACTAGCGGGAGGTAGGGATACGCAGTATTTT
. | TRBJ2-5 | TRBD1 | TRBV28 | CASSFLERTGVGETQYF | TGTGCCAGCAGTTTTTTGGAACGGACAGGGGTAGGGGAGACCCAGTACTTC
. | TRBJ2-3 | . | TRBV15 | CATSRDTDTQYF | TGTGCCACCAGCAGAGACACAGATACGCAGTATTTT
. | TRBJ2-1 | TRBD2 | TRBV5-8 | CASSVTGGTYNEQFF | TGTGCCAGCAGTGTGACGGGAGGGACCTACAATGAGCAGTTCTTC
. | TRBJ2-4 | TRBD2 | TRBV20-1 | CSASDGRGDIQYF | TGCAGTGCTAGTGACGGGAGGGGAGACATTCAGTACTTC
. | TRBJ2-1 | TRBD1 | TRBV7-2 | CASSPSHSRQGRGNEQFF | TGTGCCAGCAGCCCCTCCCACTCCCGACAGGGAAGGGGCAATGAGCAGTTCTTC
. | TRBJ1-1 | . | TRBV9 | CASSVVSGAGTEAFF | TGTGCCAGCAGCGTAGTATCGGGGGCGGGCACTGAAGCTTTCTTT
. | TRBJ1-5 | . | TRBV9 | CASSPTTGNQPQHF | TGTGCCAGCAGCCCGACGACGGGCAATCAGCCCCAGCATTTT
. | TRBJ1-5 | . | TRBV7-2 | CASSLWGLSNQPQHF | TGTGCCAGCAGCTTATGGGGCCTTAGCAATCAGCCCCAGCATTTT
. | TRBJ2-5 | . | TRBV5-1 | CASSLGQQETQYF | TGCGCCAGCAGCTTGGGGCAGCAAGAGACCCAGTACTTC
. | TRBJ1-1 | TRBD1 | TRBV11-2 | CASSFTLDLGTGVTEAFF | TGTGCCAGCAGCTTCACCCTGGACCTGGGGACAGGGGTGACTGAAGCTTTCTTT
. | TRBJ2-4 | . | TRBV24-1 | CATSDPAGVLAKNIQYF | TGTGCCACCAGTGATCCGGCAGGGGTCTTAGCCAAAAACATTCAGTACTTC
once | TRBJ2-7 | TRBD2 | TRBV10-3 | CATRGTSGSGSYEQYF | TGTGCCACCCGGGGGACTAGCGGGTCAGGATCCTACGAGCAGTACTTC
. | TRBJ2-5 | . | TRBV28 | CASSSHGGSQETQYF | TGTGCCAGCAGTTCCCATGGGGGCAGCCAAGAGACCCAGTACTTC
. | TRBJ1-2 | . | TRBV24-1 | CATRGAGTYGYTF | TGTGCCACCCGTGGGGCAGGTACCTATGGCTACACCTTC
. | TRBJ1-6 | . | TRBV5-1 | CASSLSGGSGSPLHF | TGCGCCAGCAGCTTGTCCGGCGGGTCAGGGTCACCCCTCCACTTT
. | TRBJ1-2 | TRBD1 | TRBV5-8 | CASSGKEDRFVGYTF | TGTGCCAGCAGCGGAAAAGAGGACAGGTTCGTCGGCTACACCTTC
. | TRBJ2-1 | TRBD2 | TRBV4-3 | CASSQAGRGAGVDNEQFF | TGCGCCAGCAGCCAAGCTGGCCGGGGAGCGGGAGTTGACAATGAGCAGTTCTTC
. | TRBJ2-7 | TRBD1 | TRBV5-1 | CASSWTGTGGYEQYF | TGCGCCAGCAGCTGGACCGGGACAGGGGGCTACGAGCAGTACTTC
. | TRBJ2-1 | . | TRBV2 | CASSEGRGSASYNEQFF | TGTGCCAGCAGTGAAGGGCGGGGTAGCGCCTCCTACAATGAGCAGTTCTTC